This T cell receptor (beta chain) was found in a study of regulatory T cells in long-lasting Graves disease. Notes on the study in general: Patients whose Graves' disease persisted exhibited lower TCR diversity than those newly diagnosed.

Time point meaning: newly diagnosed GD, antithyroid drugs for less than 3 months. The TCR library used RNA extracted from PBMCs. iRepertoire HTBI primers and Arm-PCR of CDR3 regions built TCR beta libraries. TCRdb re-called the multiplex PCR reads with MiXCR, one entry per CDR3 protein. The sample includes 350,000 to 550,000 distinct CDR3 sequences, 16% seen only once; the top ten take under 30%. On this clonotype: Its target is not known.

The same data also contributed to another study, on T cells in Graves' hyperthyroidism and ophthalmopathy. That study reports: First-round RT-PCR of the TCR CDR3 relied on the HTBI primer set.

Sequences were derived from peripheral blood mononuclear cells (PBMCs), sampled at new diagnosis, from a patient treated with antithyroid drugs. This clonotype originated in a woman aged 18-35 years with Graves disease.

The CDR3: CASSYSRASGTQETQYF. The CDR3 bases are TGTGCCAGCAGTTACTCTAGAGCTAGCGGAACGCAAGAGACCCAGTACTTC. The rearrangement links TRBV6-2 or TRBV6-3 to TRBJ2-5; 7 bases map to TRBD2. Germline V gene data show CDR1 as MNHEY and CDR2 as SVGEGT. The CDR3 extends over 17 amino acids. Trimming cost V 0 bases and J 2 bases; bases outside gene matches: 9.